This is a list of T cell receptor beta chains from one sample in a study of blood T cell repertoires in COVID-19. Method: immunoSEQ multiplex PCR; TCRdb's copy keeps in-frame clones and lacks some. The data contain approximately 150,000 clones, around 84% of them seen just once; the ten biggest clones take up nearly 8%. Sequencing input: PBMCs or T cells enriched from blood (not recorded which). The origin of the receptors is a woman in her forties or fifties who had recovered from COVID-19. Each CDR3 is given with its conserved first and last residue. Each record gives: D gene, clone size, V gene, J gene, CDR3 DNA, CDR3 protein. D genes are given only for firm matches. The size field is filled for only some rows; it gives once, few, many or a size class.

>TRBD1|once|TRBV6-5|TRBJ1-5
TGTGCCAGCAGTTACTCCGGGACAGGGATGCAGCCCCAGCATTTT
CASSYSGTGMQPQHF
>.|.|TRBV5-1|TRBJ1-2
TGCGCCAGCAGCTTGGACAGAAACTATGGCTACACCTTC
CASSLDRNYGYTF
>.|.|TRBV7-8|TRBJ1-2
TGTGCCAGCAGCTTAGAAAGGGGGACTAACTATGGCTACACCTTC
CASSLERGTNYGYTF
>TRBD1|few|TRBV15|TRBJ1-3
TGTGCCACCAGCAGAGAAGGACAGGTTGGAAACACCATATATTTT
CATSREGQVGNTIYF
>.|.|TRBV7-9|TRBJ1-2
TGTGCCACCCCCCGGCAGGGATATGGCTACACCTTC
CATPRQGYGYTF
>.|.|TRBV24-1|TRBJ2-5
TGTGCCACCAGTGATTTGGTGTTCAAGGGCAGCGGAGTCCAAGAGACCCAGTACTTC
CATSDLVFKGSGVQETQYF
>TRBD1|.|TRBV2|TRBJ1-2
TGTGCCAGCTCCGGCCAGGGACAGGAGGGGGCTAACTATGGCTACACCTTC
CASSGQGQEGANYGYTF
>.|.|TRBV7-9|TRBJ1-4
TGTGCCAGCAGCCATTACAGACAGGCAGCAACTAATGAAAAACTGTTTTTT
CASSHYRQAATNEKLFF
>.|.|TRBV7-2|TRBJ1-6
TGTGCCAGCAGCCCGGGACACGTGCCCCTCCACTTT
CASSPGHVPLHF
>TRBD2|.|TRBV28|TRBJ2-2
TGTGCCACTAGAAGGCTAGCGGGATCTCCTGCCGGGGAGCTGTTTTTT
CATRRLAGSPAGELFF
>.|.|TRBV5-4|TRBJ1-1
TGTGCCAGCAGCGGCCCATTTCCGCCGAACACTGAAGCTTTCTTT
CASSGPFPPNTEAFF
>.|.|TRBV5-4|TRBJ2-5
TGTGCCACCGCCTCTAGCGCCACCTCGGAGACCCAGTACTTC
CATASSATSETQYF